The clone carrying this TCR beta chain was detected ten times or more. What it binds is not known. CMV status came from CD4+ IFNgamma after overnight CMV lysate stimulation. The data derive from a study of naive and memory T cell subsets. The study's findings and limits: Between naive and memory subsets, TCR abundance power law exponents differed. Findings for naive and memory subsets could not be checked against ground truth.

Germline V gene sequence: CDR1 SQVTM, CDR2 ANQGSEA. The CDR3 has 14 amino acids. V lost 3 bases and J 4 bases, leaving 13 bases between the germline ends. Two oligonucleotides, mixed equimolar, formed the beta constant-region primer covering TRBC1 and TRBC2. Nested alpha and beta constant-region primers with the SP2 primer drove four PCR rounds on ligated cDNA. MiXCR, run by TCRdb on the UMI-ligation and nested PCR reads, gives a single entry per CDR3 protein. The table lists about 80,000 distinct CDR3 sequences, around 14% of them singletons, with 0.9% to 1% in the top ten. Sequencing was carried out using central memory CD4+ T cells from blood. This TCR was sampled from a human donor in good health. The chain combines TRBV29-1 with TRBJ2-1; D is unresolved. CDR3 nucleotide sequence: TGCAGCGTTGATGGGTCCTATCTTTACAATGAGCAGTTCTTC. This encodes CSVDGSYLYNEQFF.